The present entry profiles one T cell receptor (beta chain) with its context. Its antigen is unidentified. Unique molecular identifiers were carried by the TCR beta cDNA libraries. MiXCR was run by TCRdb on the PCR reads, yielding one entry per CDR3 protein. This sample carries more than 500,000 distinct CDR3 sequences, roughly 34% of them seen once, and the ten largest clones take 6%. The data are from a study of post-analysis software for immune sequencing data. In the study overall: Secondary progressive, relapsing-remitting and progressive-relapsing multiple sclerosis were among the included disease courses.

The germline V gene encodes CDR1 SGDLS and CDR2 YYNGEE. This CDR3 has 15 residues. V gave up 3 bases and J gave up 1 base; unmatched junction bases: 5. Findings of the study overall: Compared with controls, patients had more of 4 to 6 TRBV segments, including TRBV5-6, TRBV5-1 and TRBV20-1. Relative to controls, patients with multiple sclerosis showed significantly lower normalized Chao1 diversity. Same-batch samples co-clustered strongly by F measure.

V is TRBV9 and J is TRBJ2-3; 7 nucleotides align to TRBD1. The sequenced sample was blood. The sequence was collected from a girl aged 2-17 years with multiple sclerosis. CDR3 residues: CASSGWTGGTDTQYF. The CDR3 DNA sequence: TGTGCCAGCAGCGGTTGGACAGGAGGCACAGATACGCAGTATTTT.